The 13 T cell receptor beta chains in this list originate from one sample, sequenced in a study of blood T cells in healthy people across ages. A J-beta primer mix and a sample-barcoded 5' primer were used in a second PCR of roughly 6 to 12 cycles. TCRdb itself ran the 5' RACE reads through MiXCR, one entry per CDR3 protein. The sample includes 780,000 or so distinct CDR3 sequences, approximately 25% seen only once; the top ten take roughly 3.8%. The same data also contributed to another study, on T cells of mothers and their children.

The source material was blood. The receptors were gathered from a boy younger than 18 in good health.

A few counts support this clonotype. The chain uses TRBV7-8 and TRBJ2-3; a possible D gene is TRBD2 (5 bases). CDR1 is SGHVS, CDR2 FQNEAQ, per germline. V dropped 1 base and J dropped 6 bases, with 17 bases sitting between them. This CDR3 contains 16 residues. CDR3 amino acids: CASSLGPDFSRDTQYF. CDR3 nucleotides: TGTGCCAGCAGCTTAGGCCCGGACTTTTCGAGGGATACGCAGTATTTT.

This clonotype was observed at least ten times. The chain has TRBV12-3 or TRBV12-4 and TRBJ2-3; D not certain. The CDR3 is made up of 13 amino acids. Trimming took off 1 base at V and 7 bases at J, with 9 bases between the two ends. CDR3 DNA sequence: TGTGCCAGCAGTTTAGACTCTCGTTATACGCAGTATTTT. The encoded protein is CASSLDSRYTQYF.

A few counts support this clonotype. The chain joins TRBV28 to TRBJ2-5; D unclear. The V end lost 3 bases, the J end lost 3 bases, and 8 bases lay between the germline ends. The germline V gene encodes CDR1 MDHEN and CDR2 SYDVKM. The CDR3 runs to 13 residues. The CDR3 is CASSFPPEETQYF. The CDR3 nucleotides are TGTGCCAGCAGTTTCCCTCCGGAAGAGACCCAGTACTTC.

The V call is TRBV7-6, the J call TRBJ2-2; TRBD1 agrees at 8 bases. V lost 1 base and J lost 7; bases outside the gene matches: 5. The length of the CDR3 is 15 residues. Per the germline V gene, CDR1 is SGHVS and CDR2 is FNYEAQ. The CDR3 is CASSLGTGPGGELFF. CDR3 DNA: TGTGCCAGCAGCTTAGGGACAGGGCCGGGCGGGGAGCTGTTTTTT.

The DNA of the CDR3 is TGCAGCGTTGAAGGGCTAGAACCTCCGTACAATGAGCAGTTCTTC. Translating gives CSVEGLEPPYNEQFF. The chain recombines TRBV29-1 with TRBJ2-1; the D is unclear. V was pared by 1 base and J by 4 bases, with 14 bases between. CDR1 and CDR2 (germline): SQVTM, ANQGSEA. The CDR3 totals 15 residues.

The rearrangement joins TRBV9 to TRBJ1-1; perhaps TRBD1 as D (5 bases). CDR1 and CDR2 from the germline V gene are SGDLS and YYNGEE. The CDR3 has 16 amino acids. The V gene lost 4 bases and the J gene lost 3 bases, with 19 bases spanning the gap. This CDR3 reads CASSISAGIKDTEAFF. The CDR3 nucleotides read TGTGCCAGCAGCATTTCAGCAGGGATTAAGGACACTGAAGCTTTCTTT.

This chain links TRBV7-2 with TRBJ2-5, with 10 bases aligning to TRBD2. The J call may be faulty, since TRBJ2-1 better matches the DNA end. The CDR3 consists of 14 residues. CDR1 is SGHTA, CDR2 FQGNSA, per germline. The CDR3 nucleotides are TGTGCCAGCAGCACTAGCGGGACGAGCAATGAGCAGTTCTTC. Its protein product is CASSTSGTSNEQFF.

The chain uses TRBV5-5 and TRBJ2-7; weak D call: TRBD2 (5 bases). This CDR3 is 15 amino acids long. Trimming pared 1 base from V and 0 bases from J, leaving 11 bases between. Germline V CDR1 and CDR2: SGHKS, YYEKEE (reference sequence). CDR3 bases: TGTGCCAGCAGCTTGTTTCTGAGGGACTCCTACGAGCAGTACTTC. It translates to CASSLFLRDSYEQYF.

The genes are TRBV6-4 and TRBJ2-2; D possibly corresponds to TRBD2 (7 bases). The germline V gene has CDR1 MRHNA and CDR2 SNTAGT. The V gene lost 7 bases and the J gene lost 4 bases, with 19 bases spanning the gap. The length of the CDR3 is 16 residues. The DNA of the CDR3 is TGTGCCAGCACCCCAGGGGCGGGAGACAGCACCGGGGAGCTGTTTTTT. This codes for CASTPGAGDSTGELFF.

This sequence joins TRBV7-9 and TRBJ2-3; the D is unclear. V was cut by 1 base and J by 6 bases, with 14 bases left in between. The CDR3 is made up of 15 amino acids. In germline, CDR1 is SEHNR, CDR2 FQNEAQ (reference sequence). The CDR3 sequence is CASSLEGLKGDTQYF. The CDR3 DNA reads as TGTGCCAGCAGCTTAGAAGGTCTGAAAGGGGATACGCAGTATTTT.

The chain has TRBV12-3 or TRBV12-4 and TRBJ2-3; D might be TRBD2 (7 bases). The CDR3 is made up of 15 amino acids. V was pared by 7 bases and J by 4 bases, with 18 bases between. This chain's CDR3 is CASTVGGASADTQYF. In nucleotides, the CDR3 is TGTGCCAGCACTGTGGGGGGGGCTTCCGCAGATACGCAGTATTTT.

J is TRBJ2-5 and V is TRBV19; D may be TRBD1 or TRBD2 (5 bases each). TRBJ2-7 matches the DNA end more closely, so the J call is doubtful. The CDR3 consists of 12 residues. The germline V gene encodes CDR1 LNHDA and CDR2 SQIVND (reference sequence). In nucleotides, the CDR3 is TGTGCCAGTAGTGTGGGACCCGGCGAGCAGTACTTC. Residues: CASSVGPGEQYF.

As regards this clonotype: Germline and junction disagree at one end, which may indicate a read error. The chain's CDR3 is CASSSGLAGIYEQFF. The CDR3 DNA reads as TGTGCTAGCAGCTCCGGACTAGCGGGGATCTATGAGCAGTTCTTC. The rearrangement links TRBV7-7 to TRBJ2-1, with 12 bases lining up with TRBD2. Germline V gives CDR1 SSHAT, CDR2 FNYEAQ (reference sequence). The CDR3 runs to 15 residues.